These T cell receptor beta chains were read from a single sample in a study of shared clonotypes between healthy human individuals. Method: immunoSEQ multiplex PCR; TCRdb's copy keeps in-frame clones and lacks some. The sample has fewer than 600,000 clones; 79% are singletons. Sequencing was carried out using PBMCs. The receptors originated from a woman aged 40 to 50 in good health. Some clones in this sample may be carry-over from other donors' samples. Each CDR3 is given with its conserved first and last residue. Each record gives: clone size, CDR3 length, J gene, V gene, D gene, CDR3 DNA, CDR3 protein. The D gene is left open where the match is weak. Clone size is shown for a subset of rows, as once, few, many or a class of expanded clone.

size: .
length: 13
J: TRBJ1-1
V: TRBV19
D: .
DNA: TGTGCCAGTAGTTCCTCATTGAACACTGAAGCTTTCTTT
CDR3: CASSSSLNTEAFF

size: .
length: 15
J: TRBJ1-4
V: TRBV28
D: .
DNA: TGTGCCAGCAGTCGAAGGGGACAAACCCTGGGGAAACTGTTTTTT
CDR3: CASSRRGQTLGKLFF

size: .
length: 14
J: TRBJ1-2
V: TRBV18
D: .
DNA: TGTGCCAGCTCACCAGGTCTCCTAGTGGGTGGCTACACCTTC
CDR3: CASSPGLLVGGYTF

size: .
length: 17
J: TRBJ2-6
V: TRBV5-4
D: .
DNA: TGTGCCAGCAGCAAACGGAGGGGGGCGGACGGGGCCAACGTCCTGACTTTC
CDR3: CASSKRRGADGANVLTF

size: once
length: 15
J: TRBJ2-1
V: TRBV25-1
D: .
DNA: TGTGCCAGCCAATACAGGTCGAGCTCCTACAATGAGCAGTTCTTC
CDR3: CASQYRSSSYNEQFF

size: few
length: 16
J: TRBJ1-5
V: TRBV7-8
D: TRBD1
DNA: TGTGCCAGCAGCTTAGGACAGGGTGGTAGCAATCAGCCCCAGCATTTT
CDR3: CASSLGQGGSNQPQHF

size: once
length: 16
J: TRBJ2-3
V: TRBV11-2
D: TRBD2
DNA: TGTGCCAGCAGCAAGCCGGGACTAGCTCTCACAGATACGCAGTATTTT
CDR3: CASSKPGLALTDTQYF

size: .
length: 13
J: TRBJ1-2
V: TRBV19
D: .
DNA: TGTGCCAGTACCTTGACAGGAAACTATGGCTACACCTTC
CDR3: CASTLTGNYGYTF

size: .
length: 14
J: TRBJ2-3
V: TRBV6-5
D: .
DNA: TGTGCCAGCAGTTTTGGCGTAGGCACAGATACGCAGTATTTT
CDR3: CASSFGVGTDTQYF

size: .
length: 13
J: TRBJ1-1
V: TRBV2
D: .
DNA: TGTGCCAGCAGTGGGCAAGGGAACACTGAAGCTTTCTTT
CDR3: CASSGQGNTEAFF

size: .
length: 13
J: TRBJ1-5
V: TRBV5-4
D: .
DNA: TGTGCCAGCAGCTTGGGGGGTAGTCAGCCCCAGCATTTT
CDR3: CASSLGGSQPQHF

size: .
length: 16
J: TRBJ1-2
V: TRBV6-1
D: .
DNA: TGTGTCAGCAGTGAACTCGAGCGGACTGGGGACTATGGCTACACCTTC
CDR3: CVSSELERTGDYGYTF

size: .
length: 11
J: TRBJ2-4
V: TRBV20-1
D: .
DNA: TGCAGTGGTGAAGCCAAAAACATTCAGTACTTC
CDR3: CSGEAKNIQYF

size: .
length: 14
J: TRBJ2-1
V: TRBV4-2
D: .
DNA: TGTGCCAGCAGCCACGTGACAGCTCCCAATGAGCAGTTCTTC
CDR3: CASSHVTAPNEQFF

size: .
length: 14
J: TRBJ2-7
V: TRBV5-1
D: .
DNA: TGCGCCAGCAGCTTGGACGGGGGCGGATACGAGCAGTACTTC
CDR3: CASSLDGGGYEQYF

size: .
length: 14
J: TRBJ2-7
V: TRBV4-2
D: .
DNA: TGTGCCAGCAGCCCGGAGGCCTCCGCCTACGAGCAGTACTTC
CDR3: CASSPEASAYEQYF

size: .
length: 14
J: TRBJ2-3
V: TRBV11-3
D: .
DNA: TGTGCCAGCAGCGGGGGACCAGCCACAGATACGCAGTATTTT
CDR3: CASSGGPATDTQYF

size: few
length: 17
J: TRBJ1-2
V: TRBV10-2
D: .
DNA: TGCGCCAGCAGTGAGTCGACCTACCGGGAACCTCGGGGTGGCTACACCTTC
CDR3: CASSESTYREPRGGYTF

size: .
length: 14
J: TRBJ2-7
V: TRBV13
D: .
DNA: TGTGCCAGCAGCTTGGGGCGGAATGGCTACGAGCAGTACTTC
CDR3: CASSLGRNGYEQYF

size: .
length: 13
J: TRBJ2-4
V: TRBV30
D: .
DNA: TGTGCCTGGAGTGTGGTCAGGGGGGGCATTCAGTACTTC
CDR3: CAWSVVRGGIQYF

size: .
length: 13
J: TRBJ2-2
V: TRBV11-2
D: .
DNA: TGTGCCAGCAGTTTCTCTCACACCGGGGAGCTGTTTTTT
CDR3: CASSFSHTGELFF

size: .
length: 14
J: TRBJ2-1
V: TRBV5-4
D: TRBD2
DNA: TGTGCCAGCAGCCCCCTAGCGGGAGAGAATACTAAGTTCTTC
CDR3: CASSPLAGENTKFF

size: .
length: 16
J: TRBJ2-5
V: TRBV19
D: .
DNA: TGTGCCAGTACCTCAGGGTCGGGCAGGGGCCAAGAGACCCAGTACTTC
CDR3: CASTSGSGRGQETQYF

size: .
length: 15
J: TRBJ2-4
V: TRBV7-6
D: .
DNA: TGTGCCAGCAGCTTATCCCGGGGGACGGGGAACATTCAGTACTTC
CDR3: CASSLSRGTGNIQYF

size: .
length: 13
J: TRBJ1-1
V: TRBV10-2
D: .
DNA: TGCGCCAGCAGTGATCGGGGGCGTACTGAAGCTTTCTTT
CDR3: CASSDRGRTEAFF

size: few
length: 16
J: TRBJ2-2
V: TRBV5-5
D: TRBD1
DNA: TGTGCCAGCAGCAAGACCCGAGGGGGCAACACCGGGGAGCTGTTTTTT
CDR3: CASSKTRGGNTGELFF

size: .
length: 13
J: TRBJ2-1
V: TRBV5-1
D: .
DNA: TGCGCCAGCAGCTTGCCCTCCACGGATGAGCAGTTCTTC
CDR3: CASSLPSTDEQFF

size: many
length: 13
J: TRBJ2-2
V: TRBV6-1
D: .
DNA: TGTGCCAGCACGTATAGGGAGGCCGGGGAGCTGTTTTTT
CDR3: CASTYREAGELFF

size: .
length: 10
J: TRBJ2-1
V: TRBV30
D: .
DNA: TGTGCCTGGAGTCACAATGAGCAGTTCTTC
CDR3: CAWSHNEQFF

size: .
length: 13
J: TRBJ2-1
V: TRBV29-1
D: .
DNA: TGCAGCGTTGAGAAGAGCTCCTACAATGAGCAGTTCTTC
CDR3: CSVEKSSYNEQFF

size: .
length: 14
J: TRBJ2-3
V: TRBV19
D: TRBD2
DNA: TGTGCCAGTACCCGGGGGGGGTTTGCAGATACGCAGTATTTT
CDR3: CASTRGGFADTQYF

size: once
length: 16
J: TRBJ2-7
V: TRBV6-5
D: .
DNA: TGTGCCAGCAGTTACACCTGGGGGGACACCGACTACGAGCAGTACTTC
CDR3: CASSYTWGDTDYEQYF

size: .
length: 18
J: TRBJ2-7
V: TRBV4-1
D: TRBD1
DNA: TGCGCCAGCAGCCAGAGACAGGGTCTCCCCGCTTCGAGGTACGAGCAGTACTTC
CDR3: CASSQRQGLPASRYEQYF

size: .
length: 15
J: TRBJ2-6
V: TRBV10-3
D: .
DNA: TGTGCCATCAAGAGGGGCGCTGAGTGGGCCAACGTCCTGACTTTC
CDR3: CAIKRGAEWANVLTF

size: .
length: 13
J: TRBJ2-5
V: TRBV9
D: .
DNA: TGTGCCAGCAGCGTGGGTTACCAAGAGACCCAGTACTTC
CDR3: CASSVGYQETQYF

size: .
length: 20
J: TRBJ1-4
V: TRBV7-6
D: .
DNA: TGTGCCAGCAGCCCGCTGGCAGGGTCCGTATCCCCAGCAACTAATGAAAAACTGTTTTTT
CDR3: CASSPLAGSVSPATNEKLFF

size: .
length: 15
J: TRBJ2-3
V: TRBV19
D: .
DNA: TGTGCCAGTAGTGCAACGACTACTAGCACAGATACGCAGTATTTT
CDR3: CASSATTTSTDTQYF

size: .
length: 18
J: TRBJ2-6
V: TRBV5-8
D: .
DNA: TGTGCCAGCAGCCGTAGAGGGGCCGCAAACGCTGGGGCCAACGTCCTGACTTTC
CDR3: CASSRRGAANAGANVLTF

size: few
length: 13
J: TRBJ2-1
V: TRBV6-1
D: .
DNA: TGTGCCAGCAGTGAAGGGGGGCTAGGGAAGCAGTTCTTC
CDR3: CASSEGGLGKQFF

size: once
length: 13
J: TRBJ1-1
V: TRBV6-1
D: .
DNA: TGTGCCAGCAGTGAAGTTCTGAACACTGAAGCTTTCTTT
CDR3: CASSEVLNTEAFF

size: once
length: 16
J: TRBJ2-2
V: TRBV5-1
D: TRBD1
DNA: TGCGCCAGCAGCCGCGGACAGGGGGCGGGCACCGGGGAGCTGTTTTTT
CDR3: CASSRGQGAGTGELFF

size: .
length: 15
J: TRBJ2-1
V: TRBV11-2
D: TRBD2
DNA: TGTGCCAGCAGTACGCGGACTAGCGGGAGCGATGAGCAGTTCTTC
CDR3: CASSTRTSGSDEQFF